This T cell receptor beta chain is from a study of T-cell reconstitution after alpha-beta-depleted transplantation in children. Using unique molecular identifiers, the investigators prepared the TCRbeta library. TCRdb ran MiXCR on the PCR reads and lists one entry per CDR3 protein. The sample records 84,000 or so distinct CDR3 sequences, 15% being singletons. The V end was cut by 6 bases, the J end by 4 bases, with 9 bases between. The germline CDR1 and CDR2 sequences are SQVTM and ANQGSEA. This CDR3 spans 12 amino acids. The material sequenced was PBMCs, mostly from graft donor cells, taken 180 days after TCRalphabeta/CD19-depleted stem cell transplant. The J gene is TRBJ2-2, the V gene TRBV29-1; possible D gene TRBD1, 6 bases. The origin of this receptor is a male patient aged 2-10 years who had a stem cell transplant for acute lymphoblastic leukemia, so the T cells may come from the graft donor. CDR3 protein: CSVTGLTGELFF. In nucleotides, the CDR3 is TGCAGCGTGACAGGTCTCACCGGGGAGCTGTTTTTT.